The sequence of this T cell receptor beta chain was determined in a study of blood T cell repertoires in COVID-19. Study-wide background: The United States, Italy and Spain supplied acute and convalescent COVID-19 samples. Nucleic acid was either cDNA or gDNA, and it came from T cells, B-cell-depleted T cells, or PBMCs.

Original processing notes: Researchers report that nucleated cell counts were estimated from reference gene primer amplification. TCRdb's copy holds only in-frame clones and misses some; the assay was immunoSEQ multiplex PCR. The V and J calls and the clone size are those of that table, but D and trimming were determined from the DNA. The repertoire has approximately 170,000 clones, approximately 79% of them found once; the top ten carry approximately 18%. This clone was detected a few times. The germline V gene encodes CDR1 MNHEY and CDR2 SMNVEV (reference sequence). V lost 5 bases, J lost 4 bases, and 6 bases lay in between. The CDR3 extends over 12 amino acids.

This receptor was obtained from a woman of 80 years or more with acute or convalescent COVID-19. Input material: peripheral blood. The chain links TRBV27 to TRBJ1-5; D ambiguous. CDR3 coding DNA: TGTGCCAGCAGTAGGCGGAATCAGCCCCAGCATTTT. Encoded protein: CASSRRNQPQHF.